The 10 T cell receptor beta chains given below trace back to one sample, sequenced in a study of blood T cell repertoires in COVID-19. TCRdb keeps only in-frame clones here, not all; method: immunoSEQ multiplex PCR. The repertoire consists of tens of thousands of clones, with roughly 85% occurring once and the leading ten covering about an eighth. Material for sequencing was peripheral blood. The source is a human donor in a cohort sampled during active COVID-19.

The V and J genes are TRBV5-1 and TRBJ2-7; D call uncertain. The CDR3 is made up of 15 amino acids. CDR1 is SGHRS, CDR2 YFSETQ, per germline. Trimming stripped 0 bases from V and 5 bases from J, with 15 bases between. The CDR3 sequence is CASSLGAPAKDEQYF. CDR3 nucleotides: TGCGCCAGCAGCTTGGGGGCCCCAGCTAAGGACGAGCAGTACTTC. The full variable domain, its missing parts supplied by reference TRBV5-1 and TRBJ2-7, is KAGVTQTPRYLIKTRGQQVTLSCSPISGHRSVSWYQQTPGQGLQFLFEYFSETQRNKGNFPGRFSGRQFSNSRSEMNVSTLELGDSALYLCASSLGAPAKDEQYFGPGTRLTVT.

V and J are TRBV5-1 and TRBJ1-4; 9 bases match TRBD1. V was pared by 4 bases and J by 7 bases, with 5 bases of the junction left unmatched. Germline V gives CDR1 SGHRS, CDR2 YFSETQ. This CDR3 is built from 14 residues. CDR3 residues: CASSRGTGTEKLFF. The CDR3 DNA reads TGCGCCAGCAGCCGGGGGACAGGGACTGAAAAACTGTTTTTT.

The J gene is TRBJ2-7, the V gene TRBV27; D possibly corresponds to TRBD2 (6 bases). Germline CDR1 is MNHEY and CDR2 is SMNVEV (reference sequence). Trimming pared 0 bases from V and 6 bases from J, leaving 12 bases between. This CDR3 spans 14 amino acids. CDR3: CASSLSSGTLEQYF. The DNA of the CDR3 is TGTGCCAGCAGTTTATCTTCCGGGACTCTCGAGCAGTACTTC.

J is TRBJ2-5 and V is TRBV5-1, with TRBD2 matching over 15 bases. CDR1 SGHRS and CDR2 YFSETQ come from the germline V gene. The CDR3 loop spans 17 amino acids. J was trimmed by 5 bases and V by 3 bases; bases with no gene match: 8. The CDR3 spells CASSSVGLAGGGETQYF. For the CDR3, the DNA is TGCGCCAGCAGCTCTGTGGGACTAGCGGGAGGTGGTGAGACCCAGTACTTC.

This clone was seen only a few times. The rearrangement joins TRBV7-8 to TRBJ1-5, with TRBD1 matching over 9 bases. J was trimmed by 7 bases and V by 1 base; bases with no gene match: 5. Germline V gene sequence: CDR1 SGHVS, CDR2 FQNEAQ. The CDR3 contains 15 residues. The CDR3 nucleotides are TGTGCCAGCAGCTTAGGAACAGGGGGCTTCCAGCCCCAGCATTTT. Translated: CASSLGTGGFQPQHF.

The V call is TRBV9, the J call TRBJ2-5; TRBD1 matches 7 bases. This CDR3 is built from 17 residues. Germline CDR1 and CDR2: SGDLS and YYNGEE. V shed 4 bases, J shed 4 bases, and the junction held 16 bases outside the gene matches. CDR3 bases: TGTGCCAGCAGCTCCAGTTACGGCAGGGGGATAGTAGAGACCCAGTACTTC. Its protein product is CASSSSYGRGIVETQYF.

The rearrangement links TRBV5-5 to TRBJ1-5; D ambiguous. The length of the CDR3 is 13 residues. Per the germline V gene, CDR1 is SGHKS and CDR2 is YYEKEE (reference sequence). The V end was cut by 4 bases, the J end by 4 bases, with 9 bases between. CDR3: CASSVHGNQPQHF. Here the CDR3 DNA reads TGTGCCAGCAGCGTCCACGGGAATCAGCCCCAGCATTTT.

The chain couples TRBV4-2 to TRBJ1-1; D call uncertain. This CDR3 has 14 residues. V lost 0 bases, J lost 6 bases, and 11 bases lay in between. Germline CDR1 reads LGHNA; CDR2 reads YNFKEQ. The CDR3 sequence is CASSQDAGLAEAFF. In DNA form, the CDR3 reads TGTGCCAGCAGCCAAGATGCCGGGTTGGCTGAAGCTTTCTTT.

V and J are TRBV30 and TRBJ2-6; TRBD1 is a possible D gene (6 bases). The CDR3 has 17 residues. Germline lookup yields CDR1 GTSNPN and CDR2 SVGIG (reference sequence). The ends were cut back, 4 bases at V and 3 bases at J, with 19 bases in the middle. The CDR3 DNA follows: TGTGCCTGGATTGCTGTACAGGGAGCGAGTGGGGCCAACGTCCTGACTTTC. The encoded protein is CAWIAVQGASGANVLTF.

The gene calls are TRBV6-2 or TRBV6-3 and TRBJ1-5; 7 positions agree with TRBD1. J gave up 0 bases and V 6 bases, and 20 bases lay outside the gene matches. The CDR3 has 20 residues. Looked up from germline, CDR1 is MNHEY and CDR2 is SVGEGT. CDR3 loop: CASSTPLGQARLYSNQPQHF. The CDR3 DNA reads TGTGCCAGCAGCACTCCACTCGGACAGGCACGCCTCTATAGCAATCAGCCCCAGCATTTT.